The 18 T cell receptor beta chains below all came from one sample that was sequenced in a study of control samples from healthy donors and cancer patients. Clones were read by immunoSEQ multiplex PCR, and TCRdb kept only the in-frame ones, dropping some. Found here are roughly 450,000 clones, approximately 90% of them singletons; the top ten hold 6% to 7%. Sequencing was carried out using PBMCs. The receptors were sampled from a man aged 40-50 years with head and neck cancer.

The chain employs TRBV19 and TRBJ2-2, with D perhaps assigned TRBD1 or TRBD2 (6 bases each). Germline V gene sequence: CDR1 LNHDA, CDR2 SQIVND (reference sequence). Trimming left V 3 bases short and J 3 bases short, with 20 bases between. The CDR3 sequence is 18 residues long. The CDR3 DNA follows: TGTGCCAGTAGTATTTCAGGAGTTTTCGGGGGCGACACCGGGGAGCTGTTTTTT. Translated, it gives CASSISGVFGGDTGELFF.

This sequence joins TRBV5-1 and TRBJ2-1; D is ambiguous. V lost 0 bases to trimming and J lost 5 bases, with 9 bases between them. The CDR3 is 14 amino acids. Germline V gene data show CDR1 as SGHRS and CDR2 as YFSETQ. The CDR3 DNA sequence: TGCGCCAGCAGCTTGGGACCCAGTAACAATGAGCAGTTCTTC. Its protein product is CASSLGPSNNEQFF.

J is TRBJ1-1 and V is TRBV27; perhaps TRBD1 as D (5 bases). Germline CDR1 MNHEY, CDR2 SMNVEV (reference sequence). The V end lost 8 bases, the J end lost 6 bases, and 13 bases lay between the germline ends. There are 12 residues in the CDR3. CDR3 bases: TGTGCCAGCTCTCGGGGACGTTCTGAAGCTTTCTTT. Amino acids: CASSRGRSEAFF.

CDR3 sequence (DNA): TGTGCCAGCAGTGATGACACAGATACGCAGTATTTT. Translated, it gives CASSDDTDTQYF. The chain couples TRBV2 to TRBJ2-3, with D unresolved. The CDR3 extends over 12 amino acids. V was pared by 3 bases and J by 2 bases, with 3 bases between. The V gene's germline CDR1 is SNHLY and CDR2 FYNNEI.

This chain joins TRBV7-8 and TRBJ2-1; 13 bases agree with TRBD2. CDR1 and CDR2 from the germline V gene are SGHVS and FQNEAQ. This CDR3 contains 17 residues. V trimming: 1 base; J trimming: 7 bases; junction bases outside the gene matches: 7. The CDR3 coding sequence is TGTGCCAGCAGCTTAGTTTTCCCGGGACTAGCGGGGAATGAGCAGTTCTTC. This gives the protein CASSLVFPGLAGNEQFF.

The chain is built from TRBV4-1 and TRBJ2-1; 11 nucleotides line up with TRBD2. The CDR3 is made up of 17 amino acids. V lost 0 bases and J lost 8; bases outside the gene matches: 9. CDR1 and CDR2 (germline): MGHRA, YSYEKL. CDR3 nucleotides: TGCGCCAGCAGCCAAGATGAGGGACTAGCGGTTCCCCATGAGCAGTTCTTC. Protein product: CASSQDEGLAVPHEQFF.

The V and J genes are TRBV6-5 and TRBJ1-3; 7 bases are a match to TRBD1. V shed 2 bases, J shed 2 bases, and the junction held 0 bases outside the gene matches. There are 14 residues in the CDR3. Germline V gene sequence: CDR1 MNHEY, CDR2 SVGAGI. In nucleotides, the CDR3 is TGTGCCAGCAGTTACACAGGGGCTGGAAACACCATATATTTT. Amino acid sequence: CASSYTGAGNTIYF.

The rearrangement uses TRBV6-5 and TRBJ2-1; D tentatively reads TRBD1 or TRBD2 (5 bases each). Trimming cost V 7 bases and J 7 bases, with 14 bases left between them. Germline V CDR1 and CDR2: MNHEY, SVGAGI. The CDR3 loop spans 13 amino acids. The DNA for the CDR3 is TGTGCCAGCAATGGGGCTAGCTGGAATGAGCAGTTCTTC. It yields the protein CASNGASWNEQFF.

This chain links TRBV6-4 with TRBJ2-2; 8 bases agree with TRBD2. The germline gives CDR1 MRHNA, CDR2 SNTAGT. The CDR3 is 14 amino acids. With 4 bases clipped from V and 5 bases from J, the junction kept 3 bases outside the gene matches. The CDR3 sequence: CASSGREGTGELFF. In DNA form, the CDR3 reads TGTGCCAGCAGTGGACGGGAGGGGACCGGGGAGCTGTTTTTT.

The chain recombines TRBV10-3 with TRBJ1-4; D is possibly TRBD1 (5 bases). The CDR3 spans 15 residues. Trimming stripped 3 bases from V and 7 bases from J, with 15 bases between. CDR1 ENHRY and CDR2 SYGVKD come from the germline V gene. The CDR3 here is CAISDPGGGTEKLFF. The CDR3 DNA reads TGTGCCATCAGTGACCCTGGGGGGGGAACTGAAAAACTGTTTTTT.

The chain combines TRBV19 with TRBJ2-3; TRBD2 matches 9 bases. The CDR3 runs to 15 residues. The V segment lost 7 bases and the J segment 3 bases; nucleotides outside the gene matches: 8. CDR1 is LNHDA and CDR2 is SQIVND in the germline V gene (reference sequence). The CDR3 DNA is TGTGCCAGTACCATTAGCGGGAGTTCGACAGATACGCAGTATTTT. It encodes CASTISGSSTDTQYF.

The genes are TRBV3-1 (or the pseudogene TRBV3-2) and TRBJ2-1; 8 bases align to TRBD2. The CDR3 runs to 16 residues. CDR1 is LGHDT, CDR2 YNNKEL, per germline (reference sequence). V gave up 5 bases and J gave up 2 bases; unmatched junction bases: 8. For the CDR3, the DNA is TGTGCCAGCAGCACCCGAAGCGGGAGAGCCTACAATGAGCAGTTCTTC. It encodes CASSTRSGRAYNEQFF.

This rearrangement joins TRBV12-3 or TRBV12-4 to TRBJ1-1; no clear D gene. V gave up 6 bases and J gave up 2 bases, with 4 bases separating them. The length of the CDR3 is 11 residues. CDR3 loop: CASRINTEAFF. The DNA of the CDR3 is TGTGCCAGCAGAATAAACACTGAAGCTTTCTTT.

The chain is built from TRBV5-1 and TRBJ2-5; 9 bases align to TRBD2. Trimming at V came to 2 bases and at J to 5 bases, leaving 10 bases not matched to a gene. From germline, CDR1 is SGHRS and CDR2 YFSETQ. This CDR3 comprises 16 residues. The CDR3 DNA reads TGCGCCAGCAGCTTCTTGGCGGGGGGGCCGGGGGAGACCCAGTACTTC. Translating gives CASSFLAGGPGETQYF.

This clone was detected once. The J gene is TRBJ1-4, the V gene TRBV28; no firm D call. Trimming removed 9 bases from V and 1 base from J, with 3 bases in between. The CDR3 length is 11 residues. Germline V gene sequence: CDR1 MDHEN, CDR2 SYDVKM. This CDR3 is CASRTNEKLFF. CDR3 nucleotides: TGTGCCAGTCGAACTAATGAAAAACTGTTTTTT. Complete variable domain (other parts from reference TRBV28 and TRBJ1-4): DVKVTQSSRYLVKRTGEKVFLECVQDMDHENMFWYRQDPGLGLRLIYFSYDVKMKEKGDIPEGYSVSREKKERFSLILESASTNQTSMYLCASRTNEKLFFGSGTQLSVL.

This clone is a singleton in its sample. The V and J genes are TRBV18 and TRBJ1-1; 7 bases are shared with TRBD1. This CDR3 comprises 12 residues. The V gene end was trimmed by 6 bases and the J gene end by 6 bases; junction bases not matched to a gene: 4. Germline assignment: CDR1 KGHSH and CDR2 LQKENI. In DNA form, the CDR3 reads TGTGCCAGCTCCCCAGACAGGGCTGAAGCTTTCTTT. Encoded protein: CASSPDRAEAFF.

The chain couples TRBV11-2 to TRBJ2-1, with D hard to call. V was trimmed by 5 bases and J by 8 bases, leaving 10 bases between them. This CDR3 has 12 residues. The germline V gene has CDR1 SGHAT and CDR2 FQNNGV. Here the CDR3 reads CASSPLADEQFF. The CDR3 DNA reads TGTGCCAGCAGCCCATTAGCAGATGAGCAGTTCTTC.

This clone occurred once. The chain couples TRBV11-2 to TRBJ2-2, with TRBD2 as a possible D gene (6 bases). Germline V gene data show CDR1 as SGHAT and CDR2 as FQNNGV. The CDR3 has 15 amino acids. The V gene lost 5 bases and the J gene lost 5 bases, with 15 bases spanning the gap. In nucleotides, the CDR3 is TGTGCCAGCAGCCCCCTGGGGGGTGGGACCGGGGAGCTGTTTTTT. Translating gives CASSPLGGGTGELFF.